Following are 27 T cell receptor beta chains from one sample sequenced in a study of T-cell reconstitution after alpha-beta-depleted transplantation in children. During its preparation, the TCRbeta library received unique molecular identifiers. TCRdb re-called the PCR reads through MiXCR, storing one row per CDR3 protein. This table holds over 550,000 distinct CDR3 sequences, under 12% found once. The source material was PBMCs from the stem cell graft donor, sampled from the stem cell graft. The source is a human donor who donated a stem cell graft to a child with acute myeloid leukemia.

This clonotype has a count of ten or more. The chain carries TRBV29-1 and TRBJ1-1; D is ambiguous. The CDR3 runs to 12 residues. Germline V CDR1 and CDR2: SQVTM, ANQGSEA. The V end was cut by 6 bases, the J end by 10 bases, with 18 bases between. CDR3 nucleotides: TGCAGCGTCTACTCCGAAGGGTTAGGAGCTTTCTTT. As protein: CSVYSEGLGAFF.

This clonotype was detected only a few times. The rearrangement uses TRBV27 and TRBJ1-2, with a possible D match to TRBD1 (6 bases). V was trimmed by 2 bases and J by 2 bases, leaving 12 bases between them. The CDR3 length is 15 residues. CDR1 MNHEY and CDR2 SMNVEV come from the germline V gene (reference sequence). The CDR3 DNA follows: TGTGCCAGCAGTTTAATCAGGGGTGGCAACTATGGCTACACCTTC. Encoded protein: CASSLIRGGNYGYTF.

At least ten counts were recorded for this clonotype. The CDR3 region has the DNA TGTGCCAGCAGTTTGAACGCACTCACCTACGAGCAGTACTTC. This gives the protein CASSLNALTYEQYF. The chain links TRBV28 to TRBJ2-7, with D hard to call. The CDR3 covers 14 residues. V lost 3 bases and J lost 2, with 11 bases in between. CDR1 MDHEN and CDR2 SYDVKM come from the germline V gene.

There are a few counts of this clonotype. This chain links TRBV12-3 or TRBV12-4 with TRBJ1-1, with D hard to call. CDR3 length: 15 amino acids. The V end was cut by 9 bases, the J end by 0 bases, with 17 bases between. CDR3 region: CARDEGGGLNTEAFF. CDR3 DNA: TGTGCCAGGGATGAAGGAGGAGGGTTGAACACTGAAGCTTTCTTT.

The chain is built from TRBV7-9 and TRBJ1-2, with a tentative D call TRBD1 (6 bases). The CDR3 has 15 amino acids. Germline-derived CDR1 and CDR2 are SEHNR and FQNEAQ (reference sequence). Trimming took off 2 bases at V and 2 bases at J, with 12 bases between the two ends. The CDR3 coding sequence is TGTGCCAGCAGCTTAAAGGGGGGGCGCAACTATGGCTACACCTTC. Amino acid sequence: CASSLKGGRNYGYTF.

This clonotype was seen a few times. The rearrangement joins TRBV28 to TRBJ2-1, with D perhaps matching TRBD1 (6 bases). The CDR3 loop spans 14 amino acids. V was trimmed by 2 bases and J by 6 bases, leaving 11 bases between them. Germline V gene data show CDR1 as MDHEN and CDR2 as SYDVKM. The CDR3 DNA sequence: TGTGCCAGCAGTTTAAGGGGGACCCCCAATGAGCAGTTCTTC. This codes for CASSLRGTPNEQFF.

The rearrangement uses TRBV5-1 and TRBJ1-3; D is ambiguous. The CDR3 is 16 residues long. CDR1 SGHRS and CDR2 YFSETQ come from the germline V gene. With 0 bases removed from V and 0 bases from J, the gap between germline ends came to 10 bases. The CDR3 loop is CASSLGDTNSGNTIYF. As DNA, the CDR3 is TGCGCCAGCAGCTTGGGCGACACCAACTCTGGAAACACCATATATTTT.

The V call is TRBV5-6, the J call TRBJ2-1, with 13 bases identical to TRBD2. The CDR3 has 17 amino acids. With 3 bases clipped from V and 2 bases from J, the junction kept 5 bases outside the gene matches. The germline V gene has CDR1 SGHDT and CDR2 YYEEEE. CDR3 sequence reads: CASSSWTSGSTYNEQFF. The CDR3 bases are TGTGCCAGCAGCTCCTGGACTAGCGGGAGCACCTACAATGAGCAGTTCTTC.

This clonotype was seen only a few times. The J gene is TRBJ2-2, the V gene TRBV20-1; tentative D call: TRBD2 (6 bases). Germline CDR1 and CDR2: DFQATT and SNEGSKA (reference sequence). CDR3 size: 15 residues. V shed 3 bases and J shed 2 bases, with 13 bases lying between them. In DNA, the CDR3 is TGCAGTGCTAGTCGGCAGCGGGTAAACACCGGGGAGCTGTTTTTT. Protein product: CSASRQRVNTGELFF.

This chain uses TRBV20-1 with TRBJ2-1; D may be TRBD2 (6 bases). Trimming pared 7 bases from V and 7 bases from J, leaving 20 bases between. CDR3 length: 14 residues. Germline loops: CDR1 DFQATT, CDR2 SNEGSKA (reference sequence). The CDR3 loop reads CSVRRDSLWNEQFF. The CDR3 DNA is TGCAGTGTTCGCCGGGACTCACTTTGGAATGAGCAGTTCTTC.

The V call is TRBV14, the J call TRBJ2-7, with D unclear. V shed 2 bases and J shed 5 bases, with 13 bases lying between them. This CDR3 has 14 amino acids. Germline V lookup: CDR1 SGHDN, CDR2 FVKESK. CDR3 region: CASSQFVRTDEQYF. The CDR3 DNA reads TGTGCCAGCAGCCAATTTGTACGGACGGACGAGCAGTACTTC.

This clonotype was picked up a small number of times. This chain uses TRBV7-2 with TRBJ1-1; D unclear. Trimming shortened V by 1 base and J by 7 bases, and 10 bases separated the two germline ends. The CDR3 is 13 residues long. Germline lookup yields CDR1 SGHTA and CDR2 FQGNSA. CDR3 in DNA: TGTGCCAGCAGCTTAGTGGTAGAGGGTGAAGCTTTCTTT. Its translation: CASSLVVEGEAFF.

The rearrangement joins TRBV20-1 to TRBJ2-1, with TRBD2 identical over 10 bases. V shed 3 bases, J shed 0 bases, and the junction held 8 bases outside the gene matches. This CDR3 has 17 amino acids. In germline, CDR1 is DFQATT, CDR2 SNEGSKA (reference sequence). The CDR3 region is CSARGISSGSSYNEQFF. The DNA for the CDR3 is TGCAGTGCTAGGGGTATCTCTAGCGGGAGCTCCTACAATGAGCAGTTCTTC.

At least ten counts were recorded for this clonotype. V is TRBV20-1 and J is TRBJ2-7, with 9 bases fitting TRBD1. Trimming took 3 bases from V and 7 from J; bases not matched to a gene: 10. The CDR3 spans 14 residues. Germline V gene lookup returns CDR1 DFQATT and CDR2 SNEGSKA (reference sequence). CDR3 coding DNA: TGCAGTGCTAGGGGGACAGGGAGGGTGAAAGAGCAGTACTTC. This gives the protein CSARGTGRVKEQYF.

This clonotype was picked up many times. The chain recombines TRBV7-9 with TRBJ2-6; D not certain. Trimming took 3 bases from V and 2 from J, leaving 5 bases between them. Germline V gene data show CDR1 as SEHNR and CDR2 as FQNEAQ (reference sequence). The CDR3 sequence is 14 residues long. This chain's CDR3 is CASSFGPGANVLTF. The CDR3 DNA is TGTGCCAGCAGCTTTGGCCCTGGGGCCAACGTCCTGACTTTC.

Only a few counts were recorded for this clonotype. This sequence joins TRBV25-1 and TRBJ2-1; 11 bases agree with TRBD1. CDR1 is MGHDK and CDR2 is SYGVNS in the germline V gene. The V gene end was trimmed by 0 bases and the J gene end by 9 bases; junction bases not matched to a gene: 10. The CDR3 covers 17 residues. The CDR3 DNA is TGTGCCAGCAGTGAATATGATTTTGGACAGGGGGCAGGTGAGCAGTTCTTC. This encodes CASSEYDFGQGAGEQFF.

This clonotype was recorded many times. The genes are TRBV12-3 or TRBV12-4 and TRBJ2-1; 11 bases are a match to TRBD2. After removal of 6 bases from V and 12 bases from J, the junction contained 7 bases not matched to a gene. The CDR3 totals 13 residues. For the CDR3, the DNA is TGTGCCAGCAGCCGACTAGCGGGAAGGGTGCAGTTCTTC. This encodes CASSRLAGRVQFF.

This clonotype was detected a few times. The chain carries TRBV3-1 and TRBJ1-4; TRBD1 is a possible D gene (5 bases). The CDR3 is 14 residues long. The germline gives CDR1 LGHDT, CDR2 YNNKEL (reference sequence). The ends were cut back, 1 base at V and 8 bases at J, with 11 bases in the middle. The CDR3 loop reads CASSQAPGGEKLFF. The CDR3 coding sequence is TGTGCCAGCAGCCAAGCGCCCGGGGGGGAAAAACTGTTTTTT.

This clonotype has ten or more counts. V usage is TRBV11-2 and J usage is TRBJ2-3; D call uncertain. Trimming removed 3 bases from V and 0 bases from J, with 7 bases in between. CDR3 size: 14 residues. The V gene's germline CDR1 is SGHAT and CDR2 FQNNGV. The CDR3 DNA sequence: TGTGCCAGCAGCTTCATAACTAGCACAGATACGCAGTATTTT. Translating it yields CASSFITSTDTQYF.

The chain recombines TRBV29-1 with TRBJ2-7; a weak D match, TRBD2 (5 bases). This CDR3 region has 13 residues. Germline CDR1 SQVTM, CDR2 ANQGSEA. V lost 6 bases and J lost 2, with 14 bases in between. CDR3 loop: CSVRTGRAYEQYF. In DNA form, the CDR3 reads TGCAGCGTCCGGACGGGAAGGGCCTACGAGCAGTACTTC.

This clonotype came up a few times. CDR3 amino acids: CASSLGTSGRVYEQYF. The CDR3 coding sequence is TGTGCCAGCAGTTTAGGGACTAGCGGGAGAGTCTACGAGCAGTACTTC. The chain has TRBV27 and TRBJ2-7, with 14 bases fitting TRBD2. This CDR3 contains 16 residues. V lost 2 bases and J lost 3; bases outside the gene matches: 3. Germline assignment: CDR1 MNHEY and CDR2 SMNVEV (reference sequence).

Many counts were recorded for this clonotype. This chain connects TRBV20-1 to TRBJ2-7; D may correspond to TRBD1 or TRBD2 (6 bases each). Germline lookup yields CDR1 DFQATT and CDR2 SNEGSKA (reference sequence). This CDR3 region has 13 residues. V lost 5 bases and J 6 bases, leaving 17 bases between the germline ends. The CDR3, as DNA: TGCAGTGCTTCGAGACTAGAAGGGGGCGAGCAGTACTTC. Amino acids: CSASRLEGGEQYF.

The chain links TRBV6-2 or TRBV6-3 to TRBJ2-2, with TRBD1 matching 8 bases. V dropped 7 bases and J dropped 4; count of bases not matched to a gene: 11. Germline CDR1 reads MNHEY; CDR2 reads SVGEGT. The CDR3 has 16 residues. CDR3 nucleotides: TGTGCCAGCATCCCCAGGGGGCACTGGGGCACCGGGGAGCTGTTTTTT. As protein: CASIPRGHWGTGELFF.

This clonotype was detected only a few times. In nucleotides, the CDR3 is TGTGCCAGCAGTGAAATCTTACTGGGCTCTGGGGCCAACGTCCTGACTTTC. Protein product: CASSEILLGSGANVLTF. The rearrangement joins TRBV25-1 to TRBJ2-6, with D hard to call. The germline V gene encodes CDR1 MGHDK and CDR2 SYGVNS. The V end lost 2 bases, the J end lost 0 bases, and 11 bases lay between the germline ends. This CDR3 region has 17 residues.

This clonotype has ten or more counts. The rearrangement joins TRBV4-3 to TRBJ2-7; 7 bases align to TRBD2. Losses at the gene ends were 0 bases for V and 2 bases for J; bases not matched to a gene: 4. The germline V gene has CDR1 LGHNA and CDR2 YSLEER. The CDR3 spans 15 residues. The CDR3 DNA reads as TGCGCCAGCAGCCAAGAGTTAGCGGGTACCTACGAGCAGTACTTC. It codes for CASSQELAGTYEQYF.

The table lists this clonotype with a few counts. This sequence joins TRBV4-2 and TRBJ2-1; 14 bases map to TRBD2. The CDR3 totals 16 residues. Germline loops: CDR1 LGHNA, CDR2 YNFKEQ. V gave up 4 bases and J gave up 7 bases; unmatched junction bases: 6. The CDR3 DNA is TGTGCCAGCAGCCCCTTGGGACTAGCGGGAGTAAATGAGCAGTTCTTC. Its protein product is CASSPLGLAGVNEQFF.

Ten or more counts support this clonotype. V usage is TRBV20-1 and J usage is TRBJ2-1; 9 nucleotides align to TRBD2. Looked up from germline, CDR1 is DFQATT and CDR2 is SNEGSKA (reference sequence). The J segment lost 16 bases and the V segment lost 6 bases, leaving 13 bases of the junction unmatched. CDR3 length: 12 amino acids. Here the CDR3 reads CSALTPSGESFF. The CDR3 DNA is TGCAGTGCGTTAACTCCTAGCGGGGAGTCTTTCTTC.